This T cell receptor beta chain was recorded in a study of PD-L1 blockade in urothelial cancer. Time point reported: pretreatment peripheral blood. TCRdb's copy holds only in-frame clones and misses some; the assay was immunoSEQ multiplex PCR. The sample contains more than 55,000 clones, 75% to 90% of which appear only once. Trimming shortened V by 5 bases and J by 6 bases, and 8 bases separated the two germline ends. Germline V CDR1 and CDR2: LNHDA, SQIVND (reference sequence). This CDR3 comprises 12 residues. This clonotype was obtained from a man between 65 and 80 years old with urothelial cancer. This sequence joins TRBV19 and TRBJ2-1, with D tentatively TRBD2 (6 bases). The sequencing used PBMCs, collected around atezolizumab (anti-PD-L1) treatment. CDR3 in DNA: TGTGCCAGTAGTTGGCGGGGCAATGAGCAGTTCTTC. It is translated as CASSWRGNEQFF.